Listed here is a single T cell receptor (beta chain). Its antigen remains unknown. The germline V gene encodes CDR1 SGHRS and CDR2 YFSETQ. V dropped 0 bases and J dropped 9 bases, with 15 bases sitting between them. This CDR3 has 14 residues. This record belongs to a study of immune evolution from preneoplasia to lung adenocarcinoma. Profiled with immunoSEQ multiplex PCR; TCRdb holds only in-frame clones, not every one. This repertoire shows around 3,800 clones, almost 75% found once; its top ten account for about 17%. Study findings and constraints: Top clone frequencies peaked in normal lung, apparently declining through invasive adenocarcinoma. Later-stage lesions seemingly showed higher T cell density and diversity than normal lung.

Patient tissue came from resections in Japan or China, 2014–2017. Two lung cancer pathologists independently confirmed each histologic diagnosis. The TCR sequence derives from a person aged 55-80 years with lung adenocarcinoma. The sample was FFPE minimally invasive lung adenocarcinoma tissue. The chain joins TRBV5-1 to TRBJ1-2; weak D call: TRBD1 (5 bases). Written as DNA, the CDR3 is TGCGCCAGCAGCTTGGTCGCCAGGGTAGACAGCTACACCTTC. Its translation is CASSLVARVDSYTF.